This T cell receptor (beta chain) was profiled in a study of shared clonotypes between healthy human individuals. Trimming took off 5 bases at V and 6 bases at J, with 10 bases between the two ends. The CDR3 runs 13 residues. CDR1 is SGHTA and CDR2 is FQGTGA in the germline V gene. This table comes from immunoSEQ multiplex PCR, and its TCRdb copy is limited to in-frame clones, with some not included. The sample records approximately 2.5 million clones, approximately 93% being singletons. The V call is TRBV7-3, the J call TRBJ2-2; a weak D match, TRBD1 (6 bases). Sequenced: naive CD4+ T cells from PBMCs. Specified subset: CD45RA+ positively selected. This sequence originates from a man between 18 and 35 years old in good health. Some clones in this sample may be carry-over from other donors' samples. CDR3 DNA sequence: TGTGCCAGCAGCCCACAGGGTTCCGGGGAGCTGTTTTTT. Its protein product is CASSPQGSGELFF.